The clone carrying this T cell receptor beta chain was counted ten times or more. Its specificity is unknown. The sample originates from a study of T cells in Graves' hyperthyroidism and ophthalmopathy. Regions amplified from RNA transcripts were the TCR beta CDR3 regions. Researchers ran a first-round RT-PCR on the TCR CDR3 using the HTBI primer set. Using its own MiXCR run on the multiplex PCR reads, TCRdb lists one record per CDR3 protein. In the table there are hundreds of thousands of distinct CDR3 sequences, under 25% of which are singletons. With 1 base removed from V and 3 bases from J, the gap between germline ends came to 12 bases. The CDR3 has 16 amino acids. CDR1 MDHEN and CDR2 SYDVKM come from the germline V gene. Patients having uncontrolled infection, another autoimmune disease, pregnancy or lactation were not included. Diagnosing involved the use of clinical symptoms, serum thyroxine and TRAb, thyroid ultrasound and orbital computed tomography. Fresh peripheral blood, about 9.9 ml, yielded the PBMCs.

General study findings and limits: Ophthalmopathy was told apart from stable hyperthyroidism by a 13 V-J model.

What was sequenced was blood. The V call is TRBV28, the J call TRBJ2-2; D not resolved. The receptor's source is a man aged 30 to 45 with Graves' ophthalmopathy. The CDR3 coding sequence is TGTGCCAGCAGTTTATTCAGGAACGTGGACACCGGGGAGCTGTTTTTT. Its translation is CASSLFRNVDTGELFF.